Each of the 23 T cell receptor beta chains below was sequenced from the same sample in a study of OX40 agonist ivuxolimab in advanced cancers. The receptor library was made with the immunoSEQ multiplex PCR assay. TCRdb holds this immuneACCESS table with in-frame rearrangements only. Some clones are missing; in checked studies, unresolved V genes explain under half, and the rest has no known cause. The sample profile shows 65,000 to 90,000 clones; 85% to 90% of them were found once. The ten largest clones take up approximately 11% of the sample. The sample here was CD4+ or CD8+ T cells sorted from blood, taken in a trial of the OX40 agonist ivuxolimab. All receptors come from an adult with an advanced solid tumor such as melanoma, head and neck, liver or kidney cancer.

The chain has TRBV18 and TRBJ2-3; 9 positions agree with TRBD2. This CDR3 spans 17 amino acids. Germline V lookup: CDR1 KGHSH, CDR2 LQKENI. Germline trimming cut 3 bases from V and 0 bases from J; bases unmatched to any gene: 7. The CDR3 region is CASSPPRLADSTDTQYF. The CDR3 DNA reads as TGTGCCAGCTCACCGCCACGACTAGCGGACAGCACAGATACGCAGTATTTT.

The chain employs TRBV27 and TRBJ2-3; D is ambiguous. The germline V gene encodes CDR1 MNHEY and CDR2 SMNVEV (reference sequence). The CDR3 has 13 residues. Deletions cut 4 bases from V and 2 bases from J, with 7 bases between. In DNA, the CDR3 is TGTGCCAGCAGTTACAGCTTCACAGATACGCAGTATTTT. This sequence encodes CASSYSFTDTQYF.

This clone was seen just once. The V call is TRBV5-4, the J call TRBJ2-7; TRBD2 is a possible D gene (5 bases). Deletions cut 1 base from V and 7 bases from J, with 12 bases between. There are 13 residues in the CDR3. CDR1 and CDR2 (germline): SGHNT, YYREEE (reference sequence). CDR3 bases: TGTGCCAGCAGCTTGACCCCGTCGGGGGAGCAGTACTTC. Amino acids: CASSLTPSGEQYF.

This chain links TRBV27 with TRBJ2-7; D perhaps matches TRBD2 (6 bases). Between the trimmed V and J ends, which lost 5 bases and 6 bases, there was a span of 17 bases. CDR3 length equals 14 residues. CDR1 and CDR2 from the germline V gene are MNHEY and SMNVEV (reference sequence). CDR3 region: CASSTSRSLTEQYF. CDR3 in DNA: TGTGCCAGCAGTACTAGCAGGAGTCTAACCGAGCAGTACTTC.

The gene calls are TRBV27 and TRBJ2-7; maybe TRBD2 (6 bases). CDR1 is MNHEY, CDR2 SMNVEV, per germline (reference sequence). Trimming took 8 bases from V and 5 from J, leaving 16 bases between them. This CDR3 is 13 amino acids long. The DNA of the CDR3 is TGTGCCAGCTCCTGGTCAGGGAGGAACGAGCAGTACTTC. Translation: CASSWSGRNEQYF.

The chain uses TRBV30 and TRBJ2-7, with 9 bases aligning to TRBD2. V was clipped by 5 bases and J by 3 bases; unmatched bases: 11. Germline V gene lookup returns CDR1 GTSNPN and CDR2 SVGIG (reference sequence). The CDR3 spans 15 residues. The CDR3 reads CAWAGGGRGFYEQYF. The CDR3 nucleotides are TGTGCCTGGGCGGGGGGGGGCAGGGGCTTCTACGAGCAGTACTTC.

The chain employs TRBV27 and TRBJ1-4; D remains ambiguous. Germline CDR1 reads MNHEY; CDR2 reads SMNVEV (reference sequence). The V and J ends lost 6 bases and 5 bases respectively, with 10 bases between them. This CDR3 has 13 residues. CDR3 amino acids: CASRSLFNEKLFF. As DNA, the CDR3 is TGTGCCAGCAGAAGCCTTTTCAATGAAAAACTGTTTTTT.

The chain carries TRBV7-9 and TRBJ2-1, with a tentative D call TRBD2 (5 bases). In germline, CDR1 is SEHNR, CDR2 FQNEAQ (reference sequence). This CDR3 has 12 amino acids. V lost 5 bases and J lost 9, with 11 bases in between. The CDR3 protein is CASSEGSGEQFF. CDR3 nucleotides: TGTGCCAGCAGCGAGGGATCCGGTGAGCAGTTCTTC.

The gene calls are TRBV13 and TRBJ2-5; tentatively, D is TRBD1 or TRBD2 (5 bases each). V was clipped by 2 bases and J by 4 bases, with 8 bases between them. Germline V gene sequence: CDR1 PRHDT, CDR2 FYEKMQ (reference sequence). The CDR3 runs 13 residues. CDR3 loop: CASSLPGAETQYF. The CDR3 nucleotides are TGTGCCAGCAGCTTACCCGGGGCAGAGACCCAGTACTTC.

This clone occurred a few times. V usage is TRBV29-1 and J usage is TRBJ2-3, with 12 bases lining up with TRBD1. From germline, CDR1 is SQVTM and CDR2 ANQGSEA. The V gene end was trimmed by 4 bases and the J gene end by 2 bases; junction bases not matched to a gene: 10. The CDR3 length is 17 residues. For the CDR3, the DNA is TGCAGCGTTGCCGGGGGACAGGGGGCGCGAACCACAGATACGCAGTATTTT. As protein: CSVAGGQGARTTDTQYF.

The chain employs TRBV5-4 and TRBJ2-7, with D unclear. Germline V lookup: CDR1 SGHNT, CDR2 YYREEE (reference sequence). V was shortened by 0 bases and J by 1 base, with 8 bases between the two germline ends. CDR3 length: 14 residues. The CDR3 loop reads CASSLVTSSYEQYF. Written as DNA, the CDR3 is TGTGCCAGCAGCTTGGTGACTTCTTCCTACGAGCAGTACTTC.

This rearrangement joins TRBV29-1 to TRBJ2-1; 7 nucleotides agree with TRBD2. J gave up 2 bases and V 4 bases, and 8 bases lay outside the gene matches. From germline, CDR1 is SQVTM and CDR2 ANQGSEA. The CDR3 runs to 15 residues. The DNA of the CDR3 is TGCAGCGTTGTACCTGGACTAGAAGCCTACAATGAGCAGTTCTTC. Translation gives CSVVPGLEAYNEQFF.

The chain joins TRBV9 to TRBJ2-3; 7 positions match TRBD2. CDR1 and CDR2 (germline): SGDLS, YYNGEE. V dropped 2 bases and J dropped 1; count of bases not matched to a gene: 7. The CDR3 has 16 amino acids. CDR3 bases: TGTGCCAGCAGCGTGGGCGGGGGATCAGGCACAGATACGCAGTATTTT. Translation gives CASSVGGGSGTDTQYF.

The chain links TRBV5-6 to TRBJ1-1; 8 bases are shared with TRBD1. Looked up from germline, CDR1 is SGHDT and CDR2 is YYEEEE. The CDR3 contains 15 residues. V gave up 0 bases and J gave up 6 bases; unmatched junction bases: 7. As DNA, the CDR3 is TGTGCCAGCAGCTTGGAGTGGCAGGGGGCGGCTGAAGCTTTCTTT. Amino acid sequence: CASSLEWQGAAEAFF.

The chain has TRBV6-1 and TRBJ1-5; TRBD1 matches 7 bases. The CDR3 has 18 residues. The germline CDR1 and CDR2 sequences are MNHNS and SASEGT. V was pared by 1 base and J by 0 bases, with 9 bases of the junction left unmatched. The chain's CDR3 is CASSEDLGGSYSNQPQHF. The CDR3 coding sequence is TGTGCCAGCAGTGAAGATTTAGGGGGCTCTTATAGCAATCAGCCCCAGCATTTT.

This chain uses TRBV6-5 with TRBJ1-2, with 7 bases aligning to TRBD1. Trimming cost V 5 bases and J 4 bases; bases outside gene matches: 10. Germline loops: CDR1 MNHEY, CDR2 SVGAGI. This CDR3 region has 15 residues. The CDR3 is CASSPSTGILYGYTF. CDR3 in DNA: TGTGCCAGCAGTCCTTCGACAGGGATCCTCTATGGCTACACCTTC.

The chain links TRBV19 to TRBJ2-5; D tentatively reads TRBD1 or TRBD2 (5 bases each). The V end lost 2 bases, the J end lost 4 bases, and 8 bases lay between the germline ends. This CDR3 contains 13 residues. Per the germline V gene, CDR1 is LNHDA and CDR2 is SQIVND (reference sequence). CDR3 amino acids: CASSILGTETQYF. The CDR3 nucleotides read TGTGCCAGTAGTATACTCGGGACAGAGACCCAGTACTTC.

The table lists this clone with a few counts. CDR3 in DNA: TGTGCCAGCAGCTCCGGGCTGTCACCCCTCCACTTT. This codes for CASSSGLSPLHF. The chain employs TRBV7-9 and TRBJ1-6; D gene uncertain. Germline V gene lookup returns CDR1 SEHNR and CDR2 FQNEAQ (reference sequence). The CDR3 totals 12 residues. V lost 4 bases and J lost 10, with 8 bases in between.

This chain connects TRBV9 to TRBJ2-1, with TRBD2 matching over 10 bases. Germline V CDR1 and CDR2: SGDLS, YYNGEE. This CDR3 is 14 amino acids long. After removal of 3 bases from V and 7 bases from J, the junction contained 4 bases not matched to a gene. The CDR3, as DNA: TGTGCCAGCAGCGCGGGACTAGCGCTGAATGAGCAGTTCTTC. It encodes CASSAGLALNEQFF.

The rearrangement uses TRBV27 and TRBJ2-7; 10 bases line up with TRBD1. V lost 5 bases to trimming and J lost 0 bases; unmatched junction nucleotides: 4. This CDR3 is 15 amino acids long. CDR1 is MNHEY, CDR2 SMNVEV, per germline (reference sequence). In DNA, the CDR3 is TGTGCCAGCAGTAGGGGGACAGGGGTCTCCTACGAGCAGTACTTC. Translating gives CASSRGTGVSYEQYF.

The gene calls are TRBV10-1 and TRBJ2-5, with a tentative D call TRBD1 (5 bases). CDR1 WNHNN and CDR2 SYGVQD come from the germline V gene (reference sequence). The V and J ends lost 8 bases and 4 bases respectively, with 20 bases between them. This CDR3 is built from 15 residues. The CDR3 DNA follows: TGCGCCAGCGATAGGGGCAGGGTCGGTCCAGAGACCCAGTACTTC. It is translated as CASDRGRVGPETQYF.

This chain uses TRBV30 with TRBJ1-1, with no clear D. The CDR3 runs to 11 residues. V dropped 7 bases and J dropped 0 bases, with 6 bases sitting between them. The V gene's germline CDR1 is GTSNPN and CDR2 SVGIG (reference sequence). The CDR3 region has the DNA TGTGCCTTACTTCTGAACACTGAAGCTTTCTTT. It is translated as CALLLNTEAFF.

The CDR3 protein is CASSTRSGIEQYF. The CDR3 DNA reads TGTGCCAGTAGTACCCGGTCCGGTATTGAGCAGTACTTC. The chain combines TRBV19 with TRBJ2-7; D is uncertain. The germline V gene encodes CDR1 LNHDA and CDR2 SQIVND (reference sequence). The length of the CDR3 is 13 residues. The V gene lost 4 bases and the J gene lost 7 bases, with 14 bases spanning the gap. The whole variable domain, remainder taken from reference TRBV19 and TRBJ2-7, is DGGITQSPKYLFRKEGQNVTLSCEQNLNHDAMYWYRQDPGQGLRLIYYSQIVNDFQKGDIAEGYSVSREKKESFPLTVTSAQKNPTAFYLCASSTRSGIEQYFGPGTRLTVT.